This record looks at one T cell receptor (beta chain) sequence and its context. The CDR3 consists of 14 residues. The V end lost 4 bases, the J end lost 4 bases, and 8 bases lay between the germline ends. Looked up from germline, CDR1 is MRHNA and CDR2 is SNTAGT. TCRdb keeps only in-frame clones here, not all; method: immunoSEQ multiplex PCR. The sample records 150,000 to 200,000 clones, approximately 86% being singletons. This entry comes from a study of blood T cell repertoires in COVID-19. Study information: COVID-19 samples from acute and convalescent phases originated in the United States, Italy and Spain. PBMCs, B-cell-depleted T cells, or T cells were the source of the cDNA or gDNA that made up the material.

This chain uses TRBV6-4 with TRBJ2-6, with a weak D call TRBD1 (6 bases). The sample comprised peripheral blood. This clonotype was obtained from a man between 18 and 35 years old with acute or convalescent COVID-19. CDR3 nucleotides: TGTGCCAGCAGTGGGGGGCTGGGGGCCAACGTCCTGACTTTC. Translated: CASSGGLGANVLTF.